This entry lists 26 T cell receptor beta chains sequenced from one sample in a study of T cells in localized non-small cell lung cancer. TCRdb keeps only in-frame clones here, not all; method: immunoSEQ multiplex PCR. The data show roughly 25,000 clones, about 92% seen once. Source: peripheral blood, taken before any cancer treatment. All receptors come from a man between 40 and 70 years old with stage III squamous cell lung carcinoma.

The chain links TRBV9 to TRBJ2-3, with D perhaps matching TRBD1 or TRBD2 (5 bases each). Germline CDR1 reads SGDLS; CDR2 reads YYNGEE. Trimming removed 4 bases at V and 4 bases at J, with 13 bases between. CDR3 length: 14 residues. The CDR3 DNA is TGTGCCAGCAGCCCTCCAGGGACCCCAGATACGCAGTATTTT. Residues: CASSPPGTPDTQYF.

The chain employs TRBV18 and TRBJ2-2; weak D call: TRBD2 (6 bases). V shed 5 bases and J shed 2 bases, with 9 bases lying between them. CDR1 is KGHSH, CDR2 LQKENI, per germline. The CDR3 is made up of 14 amino acids. CDR3 region: CASSATSNTGELFF. The DNA of the CDR3 is TGTGCCAGCTCAGCGACTAGTAACACCGGGGAGCTGTTTTTT.

The chain combines TRBV7-6 with TRBJ2-3; the D is unclear. Germline-derived CDR1 and CDR2 are SGHVS and FNYEAQ. This CDR3 spans 15 amino acids. Trimming removed 1 base from V and 1 base from J, with 9 bases in between. CDR3 residues: CASSLDIPRTDTQYF. CDR3 sequence (DNA): TGTGCCAGCAGCTTAGATATTCCTCGCACAGATACGCAGTATTTT. The whole variable domain, filled in from reference TRBV7-6 and TRBJ2-3, reads GAGVSQSPRYKVTKRGQDVALRCDPISGHVSLYWYRQALGQGPEFLTYFNYEAQQDKSGLPNDRFSAERPEGSISTLTIQRTEQRDSAMYRCASSLDIPRTDTQYFGPGTRLTVL.

The genes are TRBV9 and TRBJ2-7; 9 bases match TRBD2. This CDR3 is 15 amino acids long. With 4 bases clipped from V and 0 bases from J, the junction kept 5 bases outside the gene matches. Germline CDR1 SGDLS, CDR2 YYNGEE. CDR3 residues: CASSSAGGGSYEQYF. The CDR3 DNA reads TGTGCCAGCAGCTCCGCGGGAGGGGGCTCCTACGAGCAGTACTTC.

CDR3 in amino acids: CAWEGPKTQYF. The CDR3, as DNA: TGTGCCTGGGAAGGTCCCAAGACCCAGTACTTC. V and J are TRBV30 and TRBJ2-5; D is ambiguous. Trimming stripped 5 bases from V and 6 bases from J, with 10 bases between. This CDR3 has 11 residues. In germline, CDR1 is GTSNPN, CDR2 SVGIG (reference sequence).

CDR3 coding DNA: TGTGCCACCAGCAGAGGCAGGGACAGGGCGATGGATGAGCAGTTCTTC. This gives the protein CATSRGRDRAMDEQFF. The gene calls are TRBV15 and TRBJ2-1; 9 bases align to TRBD1. Germline CDR1 reads LNHNV; CDR2 reads YYDKDF (reference sequence). V lost 1 base and J lost 8; bases outside the gene matches: 9. The CDR3 consists of 16 residues.

The CDR3 protein is CASSLQGRTYNEQFF. DNA for the CDR3: TGTGCCAGTAGTCTACAGGGGAGGACCTACAATGAGCAGTTCTTC. V and J are TRBV19 and TRBJ2-1; D is possibly TRBD1 (7 bases). V lost 5 bases and J lost 2, with 13 bases in between. This CDR3 is built from 15 residues. CDR1 and CDR2 (germline): LNHDA, SQIVND (reference sequence).

The V and J genes are TRBV7-2 and TRBJ1-2; no reliable D call. This CDR3 contains 15 residues. V gave up 2 bases and J gave up 0 bases, with 10 bases separating them. CDR1 and CDR2 (germline): SGHTA, FQGNSA. CDR3 residues: CASSLWSEANYGYTF. DNA of the CDR3: TGTGCCAGCAGCTTATGGTCAGAAGCTAACTATGGCTACACCTTC.

This CDR3 is CASSLEGISYEQYF. The CDR3 DNA is TGCGCCAGCAGCTTGGAAGGTATCTCCTACGAGCAGTACTTC. The rearrangement links TRBV5-1 to TRBJ2-7; D gene uncertain. Trimming took off 0 bases at V and 0 bases at J, with 7 bases between the two ends. This CDR3 contains 14 residues. The germline gives CDR1 SGHRS, CDR2 YFSETQ.

V gene TRBV6-5 combines with J gene TRBJ2-5; D is ambiguous. Trimming took 6 bases from V and 4 from J, leaving 9 bases between them. The germline CDR1 and CDR2 sequences are MNHEY and SVGAGI. The CDR3 sequence is 12 residues long. CDR3 in DNA: TGTGCCAGCAGATACCCGGGAGAGACCCAGTACTTC. It encodes CASRYPGETQYF.

This chain uses TRBV7-7 with TRBJ2-5; D is uncertain. The germline CDR1 and CDR2 sequences are SSHAT and FNYEAQ (reference sequence). The CDR3 is 13 residues long. Trimming pared 1 base from V and 3 bases from J, leaving 6 bases between. Here the CDR3 reads CASSLGQKETQYF. CDR3 bases: TGTGCCAGCAGCTTAGGTCAAAAAGAGACCCAGTACTTC.

The gene calls are TRBV6-6 and TRBJ1-3, with TRBD1 matching over 7 bases. The germline V gene has CDR1 MNHNY and CDR2 SVGAGI (reference sequence). The CDR3 totals 14 residues. V dropped 7 bases and J dropped 0; count of bases not matched to a gene: 3. The CDR3: CASNAGGSGNTIYF. Written as DNA, the CDR3 is TGTGCCAGCAACGCAGGGGGCTCTGGAAACACCATATATTTT.

V gene TRBV14 combines with J gene TRBJ2-2; D possibly corresponds to TRBD1 (6 bases). This CDR3 has 16 residues. The ends were cut back, 5 bases at V and 4 bases at J, with 17 bases in the middle. Germline values: CDR1 SGHDN, CDR2 FVKESK. CDR3 residues: CASSFISGASTGELFF. The DNA of the CDR3 is TGTGCCAGCAGCTTCATTTCAGGGGCCAGCACCGGGGAGCTGTTTTTT. The complete variable domain, with remaining parts taken from reference TRBV14 and TRBJ2-2, reads EAGVTQFPSHSVIEKGQTVTLRCDPISGHDNLYWYRRVMGKEIKFLLHFVKESKQDESGMPNNRFLAERTGGTYSTLKVQPAELEDSGVYFCASSFISGASTGELFFGEGSRLTVL.

This clone was observed a few times. The chain employs TRBV10-1 and TRBJ2-7, with D possibly matching TRBD2 (5 bases). Germline V gene data show CDR1 as WNHNN and CDR2 as SYGVQD (reference sequence). V was pared by 7 bases and J by 5 bases, with 12 bases between. This CDR3 comprises 12 residues. CDR3 in DNA: TGCGCCAGCACTCGGAGGTTCAACGAGCAGTACTTC. Its translation is CASTRRFNEQYF.

The chain joins TRBV29-1 to TRBJ2-7, with D hard to call. The CDR3 is made up of 14 amino acids. Trimming shortened V by 4 bases and J by 2 bases, and 15 bases separated the two germline ends. The V gene's germline CDR1 is SQVTM and CDR2 ANQGSEA. The CDR3 sequence: CSVGVGVATYEQYF. The CDR3 DNA is TGCAGCGTTGGGGTTGGAGTGGCAACCTACGAGCAGTACTTC.

The chain carries TRBV28 and TRBJ2-3; 12 bases are shared with TRBD2. This CDR3 region has 16 residues. V was clipped by 4 bases and J by 4 bases; unmatched bases: 6. The germline V gene encodes CDR1 MDHEN and CDR2 SYDVKM. CDR3 loop: CASSSPTSGRPDTQYF. CDR3 bases: TGTGCCAGCAGTTCCCCGACTAGCGGGAGACCAGATACGCAGTATTTT.

The count of this clone is one. An end of the junction does not agree with germline; a read error may underlie this. The V and J genes are TRBV5-1 and TRBJ1-4, with D possibly being TRBD1 (5 bases). From germline, CDR1 is SGHRS and CDR2 YFSETQ. CDR3 length: 10 amino acids. The DNA of the CDR3 is TGCGCCAGGGGCCGGGACCTTGGATATTTT. Encoded protein: CARGRDLGYF.

This chain uses TRBV7-2 with TRBJ2-1; 7 positions agree with TRBD2. In germline, CDR1 is SGHTA, CDR2 FQGNSA. The CDR3 has 16 amino acids. Losses at the gene ends were 2 bases for V and 3 bases for J; bases not matched to a gene: 7. Written as DNA, the CDR3 is TGTGCCAGCAGCTTAATAGTTGGGACTAACTACAATGAGCAGTTCTTC. As protein: CASSLIVGTNYNEQFF.

The rearrangement links TRBV15 to TRBJ2-3, with TRBD2 matching 9 bases. The germline CDR1 and CDR2 sequences are LNHNV and YYDKDF (reference sequence). Trimming took 2 bases from V and 6 from J; bases not matched to a gene: 12. CDR3 length: 17 amino acids. CDR3 region: CATSRPGTSKGGDTQYF. The CDR3 bases are TGTGCCACCAGCAGACCCGGGACTAGCAAAGGTGGGGATACGCAGTATTTT.

A single count supports this clone. The chain recombines TRBV19 with TRBJ1-3; weak D call: TRBD1 (5 bases). The CDR3 contains 15 residues. V shed 5 bases and J shed 0 bases, with 11 bases lying between them. Germline loops: CDR1 LNHDA, CDR2 SQIVND (reference sequence). CDR3 protein: CASSGWTFSGNTIYF. The CDR3 DNA reads TGTGCCAGTAGTGGATGGACATTCTCTGGAAACACCATATATTTT.

V and J are TRBV14 and TRBJ2-4; 10 bases are a match to TRBD1. V lost 4 bases, J lost 6 bases, and 9 bases stayed unmatched. The CDR3 spans 16 residues. Germline loops: CDR1 SGHDN, CDR2 FVKESK. The CDR3 DNA reads TGTGCCAGCAGCCCCCAGACAGGGGGCGTGGGAAACATTCAGTACTTC. Translated: CASSPQTGGVGNIQYF.

The chain links TRBV10-3 to TRBJ2-1, with TRBD1 matching over 7 bases. Losses at the gene ends were 0 bases for V and 1 base for J; bases not matched to a gene: 6. Germline CDR1 ENHRY, CDR2 SYGVKD. The CDR3 extends over 17 amino acids. The CDR3 DNA is TGTGCCATCAGTGAGTCGCCAGGGGGAACGTCCTACAATGAGCAGTTCTTC. It encodes CAISESPGGTSYNEQFF.

Only one count was recorded for this clone. The rearrangement links TRBV11-2 to TRBJ1-2; unclear D gene. Germline V gene lookup returns CDR1 SGHAT and CDR2 FQNNGV. The CDR3 length is 13 residues. Between the trimmed V and J ends, which lost 5 bases and 8 bases, there was a span of 15 bases. CDR3 sequence (DNA): TGTGCCAGCAGCCCGACCGGACTTGGAGGCTACACCTTC. It encodes CASSPTGLGGYTF.

This chain uses TRBV5-1 with TRBJ2-7; no clear D gene. Trimming removed 2 bases from V and 2 bases from J, with 8 bases in between. The CDR3 loop spans 13 amino acids. Germline V CDR1 and CDR2: SGHRS, YFSETQ. CDR3 nucleotide sequence: TGCGCCAGCAGCTTCGACTGGGCCTACGAGCAGTACTTC. Its translation is CASSFDWAYEQYF.

V usage is TRBV7-3 and J usage is TRBJ1-1; D is uncertain. V dropped 4 bases and J dropped 6 bases, with 12 bases sitting between them. Germline V gene sequence: CDR1 SGHTA, CDR2 FQGTGA. CDR3 size: 13 residues. Here the CDR3 reads CASSSYLVPEAFF. The DNA of the CDR3 is TGTGCCAGCAGCTCCTACCTAGTCCCTGAAGCTTTCTTT.

The rearrangement links TRBV11-2 to TRBJ1-4; D gene unclear. The CDR3 length is 15 residues. V was shortened by 5 bases and J by 8 bases, with 18 bases between the two germline ends. Germline CDR1 reads SGHAT; CDR2 reads FQNNGV. Written as DNA, the CDR3 is TGTGCCAGCAGCGAAGGGCCCGGGTCGAAAGAAAAACTGTTTTTT. It is translated as CASSEGPGSKEKLFF.